The source of this TCR beta chain is a study of identical twins. As regards this clonotype: The antigen is unknown.

Trimming pared 10 bases from V and 0 bases from J, leaving 13 bases between. Germline loops: CDR1 MNHNS, CDR2 SASEGT. The CDR3 loop spans 15 amino acids. Whole-study results and caveats: A lower insertion count was a feature of abundant cord blood beta clonotypes, with no such feature in memory repertoires. Twin pairs had excess sharing that was weaker in beta out-of-frame sequences.

From the 5' RACE reads, TCRdb called clonotypes with MiXCR, one entry per CDR3 protein. The sample gives 640,000 or so distinct CDR3 sequences, around 6.1% of which show up once; around 1.9% is in the top ten. The source of this sequence is a man aged 18 to 30 in good health. The chain is built from TRBV6-1 and TRBJ2-6, with D possibly matching TRBD1 (6 bases). The specimen was naive T cells sorted from blood. CDR3 protein: CAIRPGHSGANVLTF. In nucleotides, the CDR3 is TGTGCCATCAGACCGGGACACTCTGGGGCCAACGTCCTGACTTTC.